This T cell receptor (beta chain) was retrieved from a study of blood T cell repertoires in COVID-19. Across the study: The United States, Italy and Spain supplied acute and convalescent COVID-19 samples.

Enrollment of patients from Seattle took place during active infection, with longitudinal follow-up. This CDR3 comprises 15 residues. V lost 0 bases and J lost 3, with 12 bases in between. Germline loops: CDR1 SQVTM, CDR2 ANQGSEA. As processed by the authors: Amplification from reference gene primers served as the basis for estimated nucleated cell counts. Sequencing used immunoSEQ multiplex PCR; TCRdb keeps in-frame clones, though not all of them. That table gives V, J and clone size, and the DNA gave D and trimming. The repertoire consists of over 150,000 clones, with about 85% occurring once and the leading ten covering 0.63%.

The specimen sequenced was peripheral blood. The TCR was taken from a man between 60 and 75 years old with COVID-19, enrolled during active disease. The J gene is TRBJ2-1, the V gene TRBV29-1; a weak D match, TRBD1 (5 bases). The DNA of the CDR3 is TGCAGCGTTGAAGAGGTCTCAGGGTTCTACAATGAGCAGTTCTTC. Protein product: CSVEEVSGFYNEQFF.